Following are 5 T cell receptor beta chains from one sample sequenced in a study of shared clonotypes between healthy human individuals. Sequenced by immunoSEQ multiplex PCR; TCRdb stores in-frame clones only, minus some. The sample carries about 1 million clones, about 75% recorded once. The sequenced material came from memory CD4+ T cells sorted from blood. The subset denotes: CD45RA-negative fraction. These receptors came from a man aged 18 to 29 in good health.

With respect to this clone: Additional DNA sequences in this sample encode the identical CDR3. J is TRBJ2-7 and V is TRBV6-1; 7 positions agree with TRBD1. J gave up 2 bases and V 5 bases, and 3 bases lay outside the gene matches. This CDR3 contains 13 residues. Germline CDR1 reads MNHNS; CDR2 reads SASEGT. DNA of the CDR3: TGTGCCAGCAGTCCGGGACAGACCTACGAGCAGTACTTC. Amino acids: CASSPGQTYEQYF.

This clone was observed a few times. This chain joins TRBV7-2 and TRBJ2-1, with TRBD1 as a possible D gene (5 bases). CDR1 is SGHTA and CDR2 is FQGNSA in the germline V gene. Trimming stripped 0 bases from V and 8 bases from J, with 8 bases between. The CDR3 has 13 residues. In nucleotides, the CDR3 is TGTGCCAGCAGCTTAGCGCCCAGGGATGAGCAGTTCTTC. This gives the protein CASSLAPRDEQFF.

J is TRBJ1-6 and V is TRBV6-5; 8 bases line up with TRBD1. V shed 5 bases, J shed 10 bases, and the junction held 10 bases outside the gene matches. The germline CDR1 and CDR2 sequences are MNHEY and SVGAGI. The CDR3 has 15 amino acids. CDR3 nucleotides: TGTGCCAGCAGTAGATCGACAGGGGTCGGGTCACCCCTCCACTTT. Translated, it gives CASSRSTGVGSPLHF.

The V gene is TRBV5-1, the J gene TRBJ1-2, with TRBD1 as a possible D gene (6 bases). This CDR3 region has 15 residues. CDR1 SGHRS and CDR2 YFSETQ come from the germline V gene. With 5 bases removed from V and 8 bases from J, the gap between germline ends came to 22 bases. CDR3 residues: CASRPEAGKGEGYTF. CDR3 DNA: TGCGCCAGCAGGCCTGAAGCAGGGAAGGGGGAAGGCTACACCTTC.

The rearrangement links TRBV6-4 to TRBJ1-2; unclear D gene. This CDR3 has 13 amino acids. Trimming left V 4 bases short and J 6 bases short, with 12 bases between. In germline, CDR1 is MRHNA, CDR2 SNTAGT. CDR3 region: CASSATPSHGYTF. DNA of the CDR3: TGTGCCAGCAGTGCCACACCTTCACATGGCTACACCTTC.